Listed here is a single TCR beta chain. Its antigen is not known. The data belong to a study of cytomegalovirus exposure and HLA in healthy donors. At the level of the study: The approximately 130 validation repertoires and the roughly 690 first-cohort repertoires shared a platform, a later analysis reported. Study-wide points: According to a subsequent analysis, TCR clusters from the first cohort were inclined to appear together in the 110 or so validation repertoires. The authors enumerated 150 to 200 TCR beta chains as linked to cytomegalovirus. Most TCR sequences proved rare, with some public TCRs found in many donors.

Germline V gene sequence: CDR1 MRHNA, CDR2 SNTAGT. This CDR3 is 13 amino acids long. V lost 7 bases and J lost 5; bases outside the gene matches: 7. Data came from immunoSEQ multiplex PCR; TCRdb stores just in-frame clones and leaves some out. The sample holds tens of thousands of clones, roughly 92% seen once. Source material: PBMCs. The receptor was derived from a woman aged 25 to 45 in good health and CMV-seropositive. The rearrangement joins TRBV6-4 to TRBJ2-5; 7 bases match TRBD1. The CDR3 region is CASKQQGRETQYF. The DNA for the CDR3 is TGTGCCAGCAAACAACAGGGGCGGGAGACCCAGTACTTC.